Listed here is a single T cell receptor beta chain. The V gene end was trimmed by 1 base and the J gene end by 5 bases; junction bases not matched to a gene: 8. Looked up from germline, CDR1 is SEHNR and CDR2 is FQNEAQ (reference sequence). This CDR3 has 15 amino acids. This record belongs to a study of sequential checkpoint blockade in melanoma. About the study: Arm A got nivolumab then ipilimumab; arm B the reverse, 1:1. Both treatment sequences were followed by maintenance nivolumab.

Treatment denoted: randomized to nivolumab then ipilimumab (arm A) or the reverse (arm B). Patients had received no earlier DNA-damaging chemotherapy. From thawed PBMCs, live CD3+CD8+ cells negative for CD19 and CD56 were sorted. Some clones are missing from TCRdb's copy, which holds only in-frame ones; the method was immunoSEQ multiplex PCR. The table has approximately 18,000 clones, nearly 80% seen once; the top ten hold 12%. The chain uses TRBV7-9 and TRBJ2-7, with 7 positions matching TRBD1. The sequencing used CD8+ T cells sorted from blood (inferred from file names), collected from a patient given nivolumab and ipilimumab in sequence. The sequence was collected from a human donor with melanoma. The CDR3 is CASSLGRTGGHEQYF. CDR3 bases: TGTGCCAGCAGCTTAGGCAGGACAGGCGGCCACGAGCAGTACTTC.